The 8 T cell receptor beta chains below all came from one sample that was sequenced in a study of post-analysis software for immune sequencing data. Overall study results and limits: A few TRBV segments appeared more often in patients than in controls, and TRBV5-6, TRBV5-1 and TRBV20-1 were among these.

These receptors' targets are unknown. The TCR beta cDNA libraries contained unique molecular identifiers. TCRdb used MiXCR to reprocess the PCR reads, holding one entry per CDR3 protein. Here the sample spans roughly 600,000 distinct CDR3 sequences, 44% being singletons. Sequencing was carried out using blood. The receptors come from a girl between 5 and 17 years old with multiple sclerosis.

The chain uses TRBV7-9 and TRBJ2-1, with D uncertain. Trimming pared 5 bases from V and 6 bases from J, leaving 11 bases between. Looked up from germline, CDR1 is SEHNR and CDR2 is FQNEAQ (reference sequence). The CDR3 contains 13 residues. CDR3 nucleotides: TGTGCCAGCAGCAAGATACGGCGCAATGAGCAGTTCTTC. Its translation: CASSKIRRNEQFF. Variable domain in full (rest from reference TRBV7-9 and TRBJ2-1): DTGVSQNPRHKITKRGQNVTFRCDPISEHNRLYWYRQTLGQGPEFLTYFQNEAQLEKSRLLSDRFSAERPKGSFSTLEIQRTEQGDSAMYLCASSKIRRNEQFFGPGTRLTVL.

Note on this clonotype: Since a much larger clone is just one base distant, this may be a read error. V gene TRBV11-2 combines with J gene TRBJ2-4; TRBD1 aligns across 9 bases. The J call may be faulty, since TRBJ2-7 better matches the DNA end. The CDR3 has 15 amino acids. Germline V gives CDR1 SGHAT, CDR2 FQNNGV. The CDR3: CASSSQGAGWTEQYF. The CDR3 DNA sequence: TGTGCCAGCAGTTCACAGGGGGCGGGCTGGACCGAGCAGTACTTC.

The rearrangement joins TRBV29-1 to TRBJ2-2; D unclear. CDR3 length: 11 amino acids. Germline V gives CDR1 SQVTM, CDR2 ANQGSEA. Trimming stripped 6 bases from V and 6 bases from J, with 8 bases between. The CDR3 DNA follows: TGCAGCGTGGGCGGCGCCGGGGAGCTGTTTTTT. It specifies CSVGGAGELFF.

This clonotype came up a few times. The CDR3 region is CSVEGQLYTEAFF. CDR3 in DNA: TGCAGCGTAGAGGGACAGCTCTACACTGAAGCTTTCTTT. V usage is TRBV29-1 and J usage is TRBJ1-1; 7 bases are a match to TRBD1. Germline-derived CDR1 and CDR2 are SQVTM and ANQGSEA. J lost 3 bases, V lost 6 bases, and 7 bases had no gene match. The CDR3 extends over 13 amino acids.

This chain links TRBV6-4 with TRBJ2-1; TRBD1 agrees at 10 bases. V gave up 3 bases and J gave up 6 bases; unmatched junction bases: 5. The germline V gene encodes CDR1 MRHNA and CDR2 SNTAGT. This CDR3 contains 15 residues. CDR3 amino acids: CASSERQGARNEQFF. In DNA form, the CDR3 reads TGTGCCAGCAGTGAACGACAGGGGGCTCGCAATGAGCAGTTCTTC.

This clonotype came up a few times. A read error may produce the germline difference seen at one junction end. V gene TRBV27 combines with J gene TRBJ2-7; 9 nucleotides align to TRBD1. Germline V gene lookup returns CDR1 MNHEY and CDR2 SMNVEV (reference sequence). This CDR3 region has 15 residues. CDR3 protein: CASSLTKGQGYEQYF. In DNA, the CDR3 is TGTGCCAGCAGTCTTACGAAGGGACAGGGCTACGAGCAGTATTTC.

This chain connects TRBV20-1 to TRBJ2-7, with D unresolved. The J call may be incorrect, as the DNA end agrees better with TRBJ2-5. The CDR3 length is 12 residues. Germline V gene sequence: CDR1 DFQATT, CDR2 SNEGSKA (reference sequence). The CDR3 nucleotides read TGCAGTGCTAGAGTTAAATGGGAGACCCAGTACTTC. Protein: CSARVKWETQYF.

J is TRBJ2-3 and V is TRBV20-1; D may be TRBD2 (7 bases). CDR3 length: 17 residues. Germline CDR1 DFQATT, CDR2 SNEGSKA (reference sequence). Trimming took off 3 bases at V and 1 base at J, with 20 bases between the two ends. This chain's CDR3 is CSASPVGGGARTDTQYF. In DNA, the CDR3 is TGCAGTGCTAGCCCAGTAGGGGGGGGAGCACGCACAGATACGCAGTATTTT.